Listed here are 30 T cell receptor beta chains from one sample, sequenced in a study of blood T cell repertoires in COVID-19. Data came from immunoSEQ multiplex PCR; TCRdb stores just in-frame clones and leaves some out. The sample lists about 110,000 clones; about 88% were seen once. The sequenced material came from peripheral blood. These receptors all come from a woman in her forties or fifties with acute or convalescent COVID-19.

CDR3 in amino acids: CASSLSGTSGSAYSYEQYF. DNA for the CDR3: TGTGCCAGCAGTCTGTCGGGGACTAGCGGGAGTGCCTACTCCTACGAGCAGTACTTC. The chain uses TRBV6-6 and TRBJ2-7; 14 bases are a match to TRBD2. The CDR3 is made up of 19 amino acids. Germline V gene data show CDR1 as MNHNY and CDR2 as SVGAGI (reference sequence). V lost 5 bases, J lost 0 bases, and 12 bases stayed unmatched.

The chain joins TRBV19 to TRBJ2-1; TRBD2 matches at 7 bases. V shed 0 bases, J shed 2 bases, and the junction held 10 bases outside the gene matches. Germline assignment: CDR1 LNHDA and CDR2 SQIVND (reference sequence). This CDR3 has 18 residues. CDR3: CASSIDIGLAVPYNEQFF. In DNA, the CDR3 is TGTGCCAGTAGTATAGATATAGGGCTAGCGGTTCCCTACAATGAGCAGTTCTTC.

The V gene is TRBV5-5, the J gene TRBJ1-4, with a tentative D call TRBD1 (6 bases). In germline, CDR1 is SGHKS, CDR2 YYEKEE (reference sequence). Trimming shortened V by 4 bases and J by 8 bases, and 21 bases separated the two germline ends. The CDR3 is 16 amino acids. The CDR3 DNA reads TGTGCCAGCAGCCACCTCGACAGGTCTTTCGTGGAAAAACTGTTTTTT. Translated: CASSHLDRSFVEKLFF.

This chain links TRBV18 with TRBJ2-4; TRBD1 matches 8 bases. Trimming took 3 bases from V and 8 from J; bases not matched to a gene: 6. The germline V gene has CDR1 KGHSH and CDR2 LQKENI. The length of the CDR3 is 14 residues. In nucleotides, the CDR3 is TGTGCCAGCTCACCCCGGACAGGGAGAGACATTCAGTACTTC. Protein sequence: CASSPRTGRDIQYF.

In this sample, this clone turned up a few times. V gene TRBV6-5 combines with J gene TRBJ2-3; 9 bases map to TRBD1. The J segment lost 3 bases and the V segment lost 7 bases, leaving 8 bases of the junction unmatched. The CDR3 is made up of 15 amino acids. CDR1 is MNHEY and CDR2 is SVGAGI in the germline V gene. CDR3 DNA sequence: TGTGCCAGCACGGGAAGGGGACAGGGAACAGATACGCAGTATTTT. It codes for CASTGRGQGTDTQYF.

This clone was picked up one time. The genes are TRBV7-9 and TRBJ2-3; TRBD2 aligns across 8 bases. The germline V gene has CDR1 SEHNR and CDR2 FQNEAQ (reference sequence). The CDR3 extends over 15 amino acids. With V trimmed by 10 bases and J by 5 bases, 14 bases remained unmatched. The CDR3 sequence: CAIRPGLGPEDTQYF. CDR3 nucleotides: TGTGCCATAAGGCCGGGACTAGGTCCAGAAGATACGCAGTATTTT.

The chain combines TRBV7-2 with TRBJ1-2; D might be TRBD1 (5 bases). The V end lost 0 bases, the J end lost 4 bases, and 9 bases lay between the germline ends. Germline CDR1 and CDR2: SGHTA and FQGNSA. This CDR3 comprises 14 residues. DNA of the CDR3: TGTGCCAGCAGCTTAGCGGGGGGTCCCTATGGCTACACCTTC. It specifies CASSLAGGPYGYTF.

This clone was seen just once. The chain combines TRBV11-2 with TRBJ2-1; 7 bases match TRBD1. The CDR3 is made up of 18 amino acids. Germline values: CDR1 SGHAT, CDR2 FQNNGV. Trimming took 3 bases from V and 1 from J; bases not matched to a gene: 12. The CDR3 bases are TGTGCCAGCAGCTTCCAACAGGGGCCCCTCAAATCCTACAATGAGCAGTTCTTC. This encodes CASSFQQGPLKSYNEQFF.

The rearrangement links TRBV5-6 to TRBJ1-6; D call uncertain. V dropped 3 bases and J dropped 10 bases, with 8 bases sitting between them. This CDR3 is built from 12 residues. The V gene's germline CDR1 is SGHDT and CDR2 YYEEEE. The CDR3 DNA reads TGTGCCAGCAGCTCAAACTACTCACCCCTCCACTTT. Amino acid sequence: CASSSNYSPLHF.

The CDR3 loop reads CASSDQLAGSYEQYF. In nucleotides, the CDR3 is TGTGCCAGCAGCGACCAACTAGCGGGGTCCTACGAGCAGTACTTC. The rearrangement links TRBV5-6 to TRBJ2-7; 10 nucleotides line up with TRBD2. The germline V gene encodes CDR1 SGHDT and CDR2 YYEEEE. This CDR3 comprises 15 residues. V trimming: 4 bases; J trimming: 1 base; junction bases outside the gene matches: 5.

The chain joins TRBV28 to TRBJ2-3; 9 bases agree with TRBD2. CDR1 and CDR2 from the germline V gene are MDHEN and SYDVKM. Unmatched junction bases numbered 16, after V lost 6 bases and J lost 6 bases. The CDR3 totals 17 residues. CDR3 region: CASRPGGAGGQTDTQYF. The CDR3 DNA sequence: TGTGCCAGCAGACCTGGAGGGGCGGGAGGGCAAACGGATACGCAGTATTTT.

CDR3 DNA: TGTGCCAGCAGTTTCTCCCTAGGGAGCATGAACACTGAAGCTTTCTTT. Translation gives CASSFSLGSMNTEAFF. V gene TRBV27 combines with J gene TRBJ1-1; D call uncertain. V dropped 3 bases and J dropped 0 bases, with 14 bases sitting between them. Per the germline V gene, CDR1 is MNHEY and CDR2 is SMNVEV (reference sequence). The CDR3 runs to 16 residues.

Here the CDR3 DNA reads TGCGCCAGCAGCCGCTCGGATCAGGTCTACGAGCAGTACTTC. This gives the protein CASSRSDQVYEQYF. The chain carries TRBV4-1 and TRBJ2-7; no definite D call. The V gene lost 4 bases and the J gene lost 3 bases, with 13 bases spanning the gap. In germline, CDR1 is MGHRA, CDR2 YSYEKL. This CDR3 is 14 amino acids long.

The J gene is TRBJ2-1, the V gene TRBV6-6, with 7 positions matching TRBD2. This CDR3 contains 14 residues. The germline V gene has CDR1 MNHNY and CDR2 SVGAGI (reference sequence). V gave up 3 bases and J gave up 3 bases; unmatched junction bases: 2. In DNA form, the CDR3 reads TGTGCCAGCAGTTATCAGCGGGACTACAATGAGCAGTTCTTC. This gives the protein CASSYQRDYNEQFF.

This rearrangement joins TRBV3-1 (or the pseudogene TRBV3-2) to TRBJ1-2, with TRBD1 as a possible D gene (5 bases). V gave up 4 bases and J gave up 1 base, with 19 bases separating them. CDR3 size: 17 residues. Germline V gene lookup returns CDR1 LGHDT and CDR2 YNNKEL (reference sequence). The CDR3 region is CASSRRTGGTDNYGYTF. The CDR3 region has the DNA TGTGCCAGCAGCCGGAGGACCGGCGGGACGGATAACTATGGCTACACCTTC.

The rearrangement uses TRBV11-3 and TRBJ2-3; 8 bases align to TRBD2. Germline lookup yields CDR1 SGHNT and CDR2 YENEEA. J was trimmed by 11 bases and V by 2 bases; bases with no gene match: 3. The CDR3 is 12 residues long. The CDR3 region has the DNA TGTGCCAGCAGCTTAAGGGGGACTAGGCAGTATTTT. Residues: CASSLRGTRQYF.

The chain employs TRBV6-4 and TRBJ2-2; a possible D gene is TRBD2 (6 bases). This CDR3 contains 18 residues. Germline V gives CDR1 MRHNA, CDR2 SNTAGT. The ends were cut back, 0 bases at V and 0 bases at J, with 14 bases in the middle. CDR3 DNA: TGTGCCAGCAGTGACTCGGAGGGAGGACCCACGAACACCGGGGAGCTGTTTTTT. This translates into CASSDSEGGPTNTGELFF.

The V and J genes are TRBV19 and TRBJ2-7; maybe TRBD1 (6 bases). The germline V gene has CDR1 LNHDA and CDR2 SQIVND (reference sequence). The CDR3 extends over 13 amino acids. The germline V and J ends were trimmed by 4 bases and 2 bases, with 9 bases remaining between them. The CDR3 coding sequence is TGTGCCAGTAGTAGGGACAACACCTACGAGCAGTACTTC. Protein sequence: CASSRDNTYEQYF.

This clone was observed a handful of times. J is TRBJ1-1 and V is TRBV30; 8 positions agree with TRBD1. Germline V gene data show CDR1 as GTSNPN and CDR2 as SVGIG (reference sequence). The CDR3 covers 15 residues. J was trimmed by 0 bases and V by 2 bases; bases with no gene match: 5. The CDR3 here is CAWSPADRVNTEAFF. CDR3 nucleotides: TGTGCCTGGAGTCCGGCGGACAGGGTGAACACTGAAGCTTTCTTT.

This sequence joins TRBV11-3 and TRBJ2-1; D may be TRBD2 (5 bases). The CDR3 contains 15 residues. The germline V and J ends were trimmed by 1 base and 7 bases, with 14 bases remaining between them. Germline CDR1 SGHNT, CDR2 YENEEA. In nucleotides, the CDR3 is TGTGCCAGCAGCTTAGGCCTAGCTTCCCTTAATGAGCAGTTCTTC. Its protein product is CASSLGLASLNEQFF.

The gene calls are TRBV30 and TRBJ2-7; TRBD2 aligns across 9 bases. Germline CDR1 is GTSNPN and CDR2 is SVGIG (reference sequence). CDR3 size: 15 residues. Trimming removed 1 base from V and 1 base from J; junction bases left unmatched: 5. CDR3 protein: CAWSGSSGASYEQYF. The CDR3 coding sequence is TGTGCCTGGAGTGGGTCTAGCGGGGCTTCCTACGAGCAGTACTTC.

Points on this clone: The junction departs from germline at one end; a sequencing error may be responsible. This CDR3 reads CASSPTDRQQSIF. CDR3 in DNA: TGTGCCAGCTCACCAACCGATCGACAGCAGAGTATATTT. This chain uses TRBV18 with TRBJ1-4; D perhaps matches TRBD1 (5 bases). The CDR3 consists of 13 residues. Germline CDR1 reads KGHSH; CDR2 reads LQKENI.

The chain joins TRBV2 to TRBJ2-1, with TRBD2 matching 7 bases. J lost 5 bases, V lost 7 bases, and 17 bases had no gene match. The CDR3 has 17 amino acids. Germline V gene lookup returns CDR1 SNHLY and CDR2 FYNNEI. CDR3 nucleotides: TGTGCCAGCATCGCGCCAAGAGGCGGGAGTAGCGACAATGAGCAGTTCTTC. This sequence encodes CASIAPRGGSSDNEQFF.

This clone showed up just a few times. The chain carries TRBV7-9 and TRBJ2-5; D may be TRBD2 (5 bases). V lost 2 bases to trimming and J lost 4 bases, with 20 bases between them. CDR3 size: 17 residues. The germline gives CDR1 SEHNR, CDR2 FQNEAQ (reference sequence). The CDR3 region is CASSLFGGLRERETQYF. The CDR3, as DNA: TGTGCCAGCAGCTTATTTGGTGGATTGAGGGAAAGAGAGACCCAGTACTTC.

The V and J genes are TRBV5-1 and TRBJ2-7; the match to TRBD2 covers 8 bases. The CDR3 runs 15 residues. Trimming removed 0 bases from V and 0 bases from J; junction bases left unmatched: 2. CDR1 and CDR2 from the germline V gene are SGHRS and YFSETQ. CDR3 sequence reads: CASSLDGRGSYEQYF. The CDR3 DNA sequence: TGCGCCAGCAGCTTGGACGGGAGGGGCTCCTACGAGCAGTACTTC.

The chain links TRBV3-1 (or the pseudogene TRBV3-2) to TRBJ2-5, with 12 bases lining up with TRBD2. Trimming cost V 3 bases and J 9 bases; bases outside gene matches: 8. The CDR3 is 15 residues long. CDR1 and CDR2 from the germline V gene are LGHDT and YNNKEL (reference sequence). This CDR3 reads CASSHPPASGGAQYF. CDR3 sequence (DNA): TGTGCCAGCAGCCACCCCCCGGCTAGCGGGGGGGCCCAGTACTTC.

V gene TRBV10-1 combines with J gene TRBJ2-7; 8 bases agree with TRBD1. Germline CDR1 and CDR2: WNHNN and SYGVQD (reference sequence). With V trimmed by 1 base and J by 2 bases, 7 bases remained unmatched. This CDR3 is 16 amino acids long. The CDR3 spells CASSEFSGTGAYEQYF. The CDR3 DNA follows: TGCGCCAGCAGTGAGTTCTCCGGGACAGGAGCCTACGAGCAGTACTTC.

The chain links TRBV28 to TRBJ1-2; 8 positions match TRBD1. Germline CDR1 is MDHEN and CDR2 is SYDVKM. The CDR3 runs 15 residues. V was clipped by 3 bases and J by 2 bases; unmatched bases: 5. The CDR3 nucleotides are TGTGCCAGCAGTTTGCCCCAGGGGGCCAACTATGGCTACACCTTC. The encoded protein is CASSLPQGANYGYTF.

J is TRBJ2-1 and V is TRBV5-4, with a weak D call TRBD2 (5 bases). The germline V gene encodes CDR1 SGHNT and CDR2 YYREEE (reference sequence). With 2 bases removed from V and 5 bases from J, the gap between germline ends came to 17 bases. This CDR3 comprises 16 residues. CDR3 DNA sequence: TGTGCCAGCAGCTTTCGGTACGGGATGATGAACAATGAGCAGTTCTTC. Protein sequence: CASSFRYGMMNNEQFF.

The chain joins TRBV6-5 to TRBJ2-7; TRBD1 matches 11 bases. There are 15 residues in the CDR3. Germline loops: CDR1 MNHEY, CDR2 SVGAGI. V lost 2 bases to trimming and J lost 3 bases; unmatched junction nucleotides: 3. CDR3 protein: CASSYGQGAIYEQYF. The DNA of the CDR3 is TGTGCCAGCAGTTACGGACAGGGGGCCATCTACGAGCAGTACTTC.